The 15 T cell receptor beta chains in this list originate from one sample, sequenced in a study of cytomegalovirus exposure and HLA in healthy donors (dated by TCRdb to between 2016 and 2019). Library creation used the immunoSEQ multiplex PCR assay. For the multiplex PCR, a mixture combining 60 forward primers for TCR Vbeta segments and 13 reverse primers for TCR Jbeta segments was used. TCRdb limited this immuneACCESS table to in-frame rearrangements with V and J called. A share of clones is missing; checked studies link under half to unresolved V genes, and the rest is unexplained. The table for this sample lists roughly 180,000 clones; 85% of them were counted only once. In total, the top ten clones hold 1% of the sample. The sequencing input was PBMCs. These receptors all stem from a boy aged 2 to 9 in good health and CMV-seronegative.

The V gene is TRBV18, the J gene TRBJ2-7, with TRBD1 matching over 8 bases. CDR1 KGHSH and CDR2 LQKENI come from the germline V gene. The CDR3 totals 16 residues. After removal of 4 bases from V and 2 bases from J, the junction contained 10 bases not matched to a gene. The CDR3 DNA is TGTGCCAGCTCACTCAAAACCCAGACAGGGGCCTACGAGCAGTACTTC. It is translated as CASSLKTQTGAYEQYF.

This rearrangement joins TRBV5-4 to TRBJ1-2; a possible D gene is TRBD1 (5 bases). V lost 2 bases to trimming and J lost 2 bases, with 10 bases between them. This CDR3 has 14 amino acids. Germline assignment: CDR1 SGHNT and CDR2 YYREEE (reference sequence). The CDR3 loop reads CASSFDSTNYGYTF. The DNA for the CDR3 is TGTGCCAGCAGCTTCGACAGTACCAACTATGGCTACACCTTC.

This clone has only one observation. V and J are TRBV28 and TRBJ1-1; the D gene is possibly TRBD1 (6 bases). The germline V gene has CDR1 MDHEN and CDR2 SYDVKM. Trimming stripped 4 bases from V and 3 bases from J, with 21 bases between. CDR3 size: 17 residues. Here the CDR3 DNA reads TGTGCCAGCAGTTCCCCCTTGGGGGGGCGCGGAGACACTGAAGCTTTCTTT. It is translated as CASSSPLGGRGDTEAFF.

V and J are TRBV5-1 and TRBJ2-7; 8 bases line up with TRBD2. The CDR3 consists of 15 residues. V lost 1 base and J lost 5; bases outside the gene matches: 8. Germline V gene data show CDR1 as SGHRS and CDR2 as YFSETQ. The CDR3 nucleotides read TGCGCCAGCAGCTTGTTGCCCGGGGGGGTCGACGAGCAGTACTTC. Translation: CASSLLPGGVDEQYF. The entire variable domain, with the rest obtained from reference TRBV5-1 and TRBJ2-7, is as follows: KAGVTQTPRYLIKTRGQQVTLSCSPISGHRSVSWYQQTPGQGLQFLFEYFSETQRNKGNFPGRFSGRQFSNSRSEMNVSTLELGDSALYLCASSLLPGGVDEQYFGPGTRLTVT.

This chain links TRBV4-2 with TRBJ1-2, with D tentatively TRBD1 (5 bases). Germline CDR1 LGHNA, CDR2 YNFKEQ. Deletions cut 5 bases from V and 3 bases from J, with 19 bases between. This CDR3 region has 16 residues. CDR3 nucleotide sequence: TGTGCCAGCAGCGCTCCGAGCACAGGACGGGACTATGGCTACACCTTC. The encoded protein is CASSAPSTGRDYGYTF.

The chain has TRBV28 and TRBJ2-7; D not certain. The CDR3 spans 14 residues. The germline V gene encodes CDR1 MDHEN and CDR2 SYDVKM. Deletions cut 7 bases from V and 0 bases from J, with 13 bases between. Here the CDR3 DNA reads TGTGCCAGCATTCCCACCGCGAGCTCCTACGAGCAGTACTTC. It specifies CASIPTASSYEQYF.

The chain recombines TRBV7-2 with TRBJ1-2, with D possibly being TRBD1 (6 bases). CDR1 is SGHTA, CDR2 FQGNSA, per germline. Deletions cut 4 bases from V and 4 bases from J, with 19 bases between. The CDR3 consists of 16 residues. For the CDR3, the DNA is TGTGCCAGCAGCTCTCGGGGGGCGATGGGTAGCTATGGCTACACCTTC. Encoded protein: CASSSRGAMGSYGYTF. The variable domain in full, with the rest retrieved from reference TRBV7-2 and TRBJ1-2, is GAGVSQSPSNKVTEKGKDVELRCDPISGHTALYWYRQSLGQGLEFLIYFQGNSAPDKSGLPSDRFSAERTGGSVSTLTIQRTQQEDSAVYLCASSSRGAMGSYGYTFGSGTRLTVV.

The table lists this clone with a few counts. The rearrangement joins TRBV7-8 to TRBJ2-1, with TRBD2 as a possible D gene (5 bases). V was shortened by 1 base and J by 7 bases, with 14 bases between the two germline ends. From germline, CDR1 is SGHVS and CDR2 FQNEAQ. This CDR3 spans 15 amino acids. The CDR3, as DNA: TGTGCCAGCAGCTTAGTCGGAGTAGGAGGTAATGAGCAGTTCTTC. This gives the protein CASSLVGVGGNEQFF.

J is TRBJ2-1 and V is TRBV5-1; 8 positions match TRBD1. The CDR3 loop spans 14 amino acids. The V and J ends lost 3 bases and 8 bases, in that order; junction bases with no gene match: 7. Germline V gene sequence: CDR1 SGHRS, CDR2 YFSETQ. The chain's CDR3 is CASSSTDRGYEQFF. CDR3 DNA: TGCGCCAGCAGCTCCACTGACAGGGGTTATGAGCAGTTCTTC. The whole variable domain, filled in from reference TRBV5-1 and TRBJ2-1, reads KAGVTQTPRYLIKTRGQQVTLSCSPISGHRSVSWYQQTPGQGLQFLFEYFSETQRNKGNFPGRFSGRQFSNSRSEMNVSTLELGDSALYLCASSSTDRGYEQFFGPGTRLTVL.

V gene TRBV13 combines with J gene TRBJ2-5; D is undetermined. Trimming took off 5 bases at V and 2 bases at J, with 9 bases between the two ends. CDR1 PRHDT and CDR2 FYEKMQ come from the germline V gene (reference sequence). This CDR3 region has 13 residues. The CDR3 loop is CASSLRWQETQYF. The CDR3, as DNA: TGTGCCAGCAGCCTTCGGTGGCAAGAGACCCAGTACTTC.

This clone was counted only a few times. The chain's CDR3 is CASSEFAAGGWKKLFF. Here the CDR3 DNA reads TGTGCCAGCAGTGAATTTGCGGCAGGGGGATGGAAAAAACTGTTTTTT. V usage is TRBV6-1 and J usage is TRBJ1-4, with 7 bases fitting TRBD1. This CDR3 contains 16 residues. Trimming removed 2 bases from V and 9 bases from J; junction bases left unmatched: 12. Germline values: CDR1 MNHNS, CDR2 SASEGT.

This clone turned up a few times. This rearrangement joins TRBV28 to TRBJ2-2; no reliable D call. CDR3 length: 12 amino acids. Germline assignment: CDR1 MDHEN and CDR2 SYDVKM. V was shortened by 6 bases and J by 5 bases, with 7 bases between the two germline ends. The CDR3 protein is CASSQVTGELFF. The CDR3 DNA reads as TGTGCCAGCAGCCAGGTGACCGGGGAGCTGTTTTTT.

This chain joins TRBV4-1 and TRBJ1-3; 9 bases map to TRBD1. The CDR3 length is 16 residues. V trimming: 1 base; J trimming: 0 bases; junction bases outside the gene matches: 1. In germline, CDR1 is MGHRA, CDR2 YSYEKL. The CDR3 DNA is TGCGCCAGCAGCCAAGTGGGACAGGGCTCTGGAAACACCATATATTTT. This translates into CASSQVGQGSGNTIYF.

This clone came up once. V gene TRBV6-5 combines with J gene TRBJ2-3, with 7 nucleotides matching TRBD2. The CDR3 is 15 amino acids. Per germline, CDR1 MNHEY and CDR2 SVGAGI. V lost 9 bases to trimming and J lost 4 bases; unmatched junction nucleotides: 13. The CDR3 nucleotides read TGTGCCAGTGGGCGCCTGGCGGGAGAGGCAGATACGCAGTATTTT. It translates to CASGRLAGEADTQYF.

The chain is built from TRBV19 and TRBJ2-1; D possibly corresponds to TRBD1 (6 bases). The V and J ends lost 6 bases and 0 bases respectively, with 18 bases between them. Germline V gene sequence: CDR1 LNHDA, CDR2 SQIVND (reference sequence). The CDR3 spans 17 residues. For the CDR3, the DNA is TGTGCCAGTAGCCACACCCAGGGGTATAGCTCCTACAATGAGCAGTTCTTC. The encoded protein is CASSHTQGYSSYNEQFF.